A single sample gave rise to the 19 T cell receptor beta chains below, sequenced in a study of T cells in Graves' hyperthyroidism and ophthalmopathy. TCR beta CDR3 regions were amplified from RNA transcripts. When the TCR CDR3 underwent first-round RT-PCR, the HTBI primer set was used. TCRdb reprocessed the multiplex PCR reads via MiXCR and lists one record per CDR3 protein. The sample includes 300,000 to 400,000 distinct CDR3 sequences, around 13% of them seen just once. The sequencing input was blood. Receptors originate from a woman younger than 35 with Graves' hyperthyroidism.

This clonotype was observed many times. The gene calls are TRBV28 and TRBJ1-1; 8 positions match TRBD1. CDR1 and CDR2 from the germline V gene are MDHEN and SYDVKM. The CDR3 contains 17 residues. J lost 2 bases, V lost 3 bases, and 11 bases had no gene match. The CDR3 sequence is CASSFTRGQVLNTEAFF. The CDR3, as DNA: TGTGCCAGCAGTTTTACTCGGGGACAGGTACTTAACACTGAAGCTTTCTTT.

This clonotype has at least ten counts. This sequence joins TRBV15 and TRBJ2-7; D ambiguous. V lost 4 bases to trimming and J lost 1 base, with 17 bases between them. This CDR3 is built from 16 residues. CDR1 is LNHNV, CDR2 YYDKDF, per germline (reference sequence). For the CDR3, the DNA is TGTGCCACCAGCAACCAGAAATCATCAATGTCCTACGAGCAGTACTTC. This sequence encodes CATSNQKSSMSYEQYF.

A few counts support this clonotype. CDR3 sequence: CASTPGRFTGELFF. CDR3 coding DNA: TGTGCCAGCACACCGGGACGATTTACCGGGGAGCTGTTTTTT. The chain joins TRBV5-6 to TRBJ2-2; D possibly matches TRBD1 or TRBD2 (5 bases each). Germline assignment: CDR1 SGHDT and CDR2 YYEEEE. This CDR3 has 14 amino acids. V was cut by 6 bases and J by 5 bases, with 14 bases left in between.

This clonotype was counted at least ten times. The gene calls are TRBV7-3 and TRBJ1-5; no definite D call. With 5 bases removed from V and 5 bases from J, the gap between germline ends came to 19 bases. Germline lookup yields CDR1 SGHTA and CDR2 FQGTGA. This CDR3 spans 16 amino acids. The CDR3 DNA reads as TGTGCCAGCAGCACCAAGGGAGGACGAACTTATCAGCCCCAGCATTTT. Its translation: CASSTKGGRTYQPQHF.

Ten or more counts support this clonotype. The CDR3 coding sequence is TGTGCCAGCAGTGACAAGTCTAGCAATCAGCCCCAGCATTTT. Protein: CASSDKSSNQPQHF. The J gene is TRBJ1-5, the V gene TRBV2; D not certain. The V end lost 3 bases, the J end lost 0 bases, and 6 bases lay between the germline ends. Germline V lookup: CDR1 SNHLY, CDR2 FYNNEI. CDR3 size: 14 residues.

This clonotype was recorded many times. This chain uses TRBV28 with TRBJ1-2; D is uncertain. V was clipped by 3 bases and J by 7 bases, with 12 bases between them. This CDR3 is 13 amino acids long. CDR1 MDHEN and CDR2 SYDVKM come from the germline V gene. CDR3 sequence (DNA): TGTGCCAGCAGTTTGTTGGCATATGTTGGCTACACCTTC. This sequence encodes CASSLLAYVGYTF.

This clonotype was detected ten times or more. This chain joins TRBV12-3 or TRBV12-4 and TRBJ1-1; D is perhaps TRBD1 (6 bases). With 8 bases removed from V and 5 bases from J, the gap between germline ends came to 12 bases. CDR3 length: 12 amino acids. The CDR3 coding sequence is TGTGCCAGCCTTATAGGGGGGACTGAAGCTTTCTTT. Protein: CASLIGGTEAFF.

This clonotype was observed at least ten times. The chain is built from TRBV28 and TRBJ1-6, with 8 positions matching TRBD1. V lost 4 bases and J lost 9; bases outside the gene matches: 8. Germline V lookup: CDR1 MDHEN, CDR2 SYDVKM. CDR3 length equals 15 residues. The CDR3, as DNA: TGTGCCAGCAGTTCCCCTGACAGGGGTGCTTCACCCCTCCACTTT. Protein product: CASSSPDRGASPLHF.

This clonotype has just a few counts. The V call is TRBV4-3, the J call TRBJ2-3; TRBD2 aligns across 9 bases. The CDR3 runs to 17 residues. The junction had 7 bases not matched to a gene; V was cut back by 0 bases and J by 3 bases. Germline V gene data show CDR1 as LGHNA and CDR2 as YSLEER. As DNA, the CDR3 is TGCGCCAGCAGCCAAGATAGAGCGGGAGGTTGGACAGATACGCAGTATTTT. Its protein is CASSQDRAGGWTDTQYF.

The chain uses TRBV11-2 and TRBJ2-1, with D uncertain. Germline V gene data show CDR1 as SGHAT and CDR2 as FQNNGV. V dropped 1 base and J dropped 12 bases, with 7 bases sitting between them. This CDR3 comprises 11 residues. The CDR3 DNA follows: TGTGCCAGCAGCTTAGGGGTCGTGCAGTTCTTC. Encoded protein: CASSLGVVQFF.

This clonotype was counted at least ten times. V gene TRBV28 combines with J gene TRBJ2-1, with 8 bases that match TRBD1. This CDR3 has 14 amino acids. Germline V gene sequence: CDR1 MDHEN, CDR2 SYDVKM. J lost 4 bases, V lost 4 bases, and 3 bases had no gene match. CDR3: CASSSDRVYNEQFF. The CDR3 DNA reads TGTGCCAGCAGTTCGGACAGGGTTTACAATGAGCAGTTCTTC.

There are many counts of this clonotype. The chain combines TRBV7-3 with TRBJ2-3; 7 bases line up with TRBD2. Germline CDR1 SGHTA, CDR2 FQGTGA. The CDR3 extends over 14 amino acids. V lost 5 bases and J lost 4; bases outside the gene matches: 6. The CDR3 protein is CASSIGGLADTQYF. In DNA form, the CDR3 reads TGTGCCAGCAGCATAGGAGGACTAGCAGATACGCAGTATTTT.

In its sample, this clonotype was seen many times. This rearrangement joins TRBV3-1 to TRBJ2-3; D is tentatively TRBD1 or TRBD2 (5 bases each). Trimming shortened V by 0 bases and J by 9 bases, and 13 bases separated the two germline ends. The CDR3 extends over 14 amino acids. CDR1 is LGHDT, CDR2 YNNKEL, per germline (reference sequence). The CDR3 DNA is TGTGCCAGCAGCCAAGATGGTGTCCGGGGCACGCAGTATTTT. Translating gives CASSQDGVRGTQYF.

This clonotype was found a few times. V is TRBV6-1 and J is TRBJ2-7; possibly TRBD2 for D (5 bases). Between the trimmed V and J ends, which lost 3 bases and 7 bases, there was a span of 16 bases. The CDR3 consists of 14 residues. Germline V gives CDR1 MNHNS, CDR2 SASEGT. CDR3 amino acids: CASSDGLFNEEQYF. The CDR3, as DNA: TGTGCCAGCAGTGATGGACTTTTCAACGAGGAGCAGTACTTC.

This clonotype was counted many times. The genes are TRBV12-3 or TRBV12-4 and TRBJ2-1; D may be TRBD1 (5 bases). The CDR3 has 16 amino acids. Trimming removed 3 bases from V and 6 bases from J, with 18 bases in between. CDR3 residues: CASSFFSTGGGNEQFF. DNA of the CDR3: TGTGCCAGCAGTTTTTTTAGTACAGGCGGTGGCAATGAGCAGTTCTTC.

At least ten counts were recorded for this clonotype. The chain recombines TRBV28 with TRBJ1-4; 7 bases fit TRBD1. The CDR3 is 16 amino acids. Germline assignment: CDR1 MDHEN and CDR2 SYDVKM. The J segment lost 5 bases and the V segment lost 8 bases, leaving 14 bases of the junction unmatched. The CDR3 here is CASGLAPGQTNEKLFF. The CDR3 coding sequence is TGTGCCAGCGGGTTAGCTCCGGGACAGACGAATGAAAAACTGTTTTTT. Full variable domain (rest looked up from reference TRBV28 and TRBJ1-4): DVKVTQSSRYLVKRTGEKVFLECVQDMDHENMFWYRQDPGLGLRLIYFSYDVKMKEKGDIPEGYSVSREKKERFSLILESASTNQTSMYLCASGLAPGQTNEKLFFGSGTQLSVL.

V usage is TRBV20-1 and J usage is TRBJ1-4; no clear D. Germline CDR1 DFQATT, CDR2 SNEGSKA (reference sequence). The CDR3 runs 10 residues. With 8 bases removed from V and 8 bases from J, the gap between germline ends came to 9 bases. The CDR3 sequence is CSPLTEKLFF. The DNA of the CDR3 is TGCAGTCCCCTAACGGAAAAACTGTTTTTT.

In this sample, this clonotype turned up many times. The chain has TRBV12-3 or TRBV12-4 and TRBJ2-2, with 9 bases identical to TRBD1. The CDR3 runs 16 residues. V lost 7 bases and J lost 5; bases outside the gene matches: 11. Written as DNA, the CDR3 is TGTGCCAGCACCTCCTTCGGACAGGGGCGGACCGGGGAGCTGTTTTTT. This translates into CASTSFGQGRTGELFF.

This clonotype was seen at least ten times. The chain employs TRBV30 and TRBJ2-1, with 9 positions matching TRBD2. Germline V gene sequence: CDR1 GTSNPN, CDR2 SVGIG (reference sequence). J was trimmed by 12 bases and V by 0 bases; bases with no gene match: 6. The CDR3 is made up of 13 amino acids. The CDR3 sequence is CAWSVSSGRSQFF. The CDR3 DNA sequence: TGTGCCTGGAGTGTTTCAAGCGGGAGGTCGCAGTTCTTC.